What follows are 28 T cell receptor beta chains derived from one specimen sequenced in a study of cytomegalovirus exposure and HLA in healthy donors. The PCR had 60 Vbeta and 13 Jbeta primers. The protocol was immunoSEQ multiplex PCR, while the TCRdb copy is restricted to in-frame clones and leaves out a portion. The sample holds approximately 110,000 clones; 70% to 80% are singletons and the top ten take about 2.7%. Sequencing was performed on PBMCs. The receptors stem from a young woman in good health and CMV-seropositive.

The chain recombines TRBV2 with TRBJ2-1, with D unresolved. The CDR3 is made up of 15 amino acids. Trimming left V 6 bases short and J 0 bases short, with 12 bases between. Germline V gene sequence: CDR1 SNHLY, CDR2 FYNNEI. The CDR3 nucleotides are TGTGCCAGCAGGGCCCAATGGAGCTCCTACAATGAGCAGTTCTTC. This encodes CASRAQWSSYNEQFF.

This clone was seen only a few times. The chain carries TRBV21-1 and TRBJ1-2. TRBV21-1 is a pseudogene. This CDR3 is built from 13 residues. The CDR3 DNA follows: TGTGCCAGCCGCGGTCGCGGGGGCTGGGGCTACACCTTC. It encodes CASRGRGGWGYTF.

J is TRBJ2-5 and V is TRBV29-1, with 8 bases fitting TRBD2. V shed 7 bases and J 6 bases; nucleotides not matched to a gene: 4. The CDR3 contains 11 residues. CDR1 and CDR2 from the germline V gene are SQVTM and ANQGSEA. The CDR3 is CSGIAGKTQYF. DNA for the CDR3: TGCAGCGGTATAGCGGGAAAGACCCAGTACTTC.

This clone has a handful of counts. The V gene is TRBV5-6, the J gene TRBJ1-4; the match to TRBD1 covers 7 bases. Germline V CDR1 and CDR2: SGHDT, YYEEEE. The length of the CDR3 is 14 residues. The J segment lost 4 bases and the V segment lost 4 bases, leaving 4 bases of the junction unmatched. The CDR3 sequence is CASSERDSNEKLFF. DNA for the CDR3: TGTGCCAGCAGCGAACGGGACAGTAATGAAAAACTGTTTTTT.

The V and J genes are TRBV2 and TRBJ2-1; D is possibly TRBD2 (6 bases). With 3 bases removed from V and 0 bases from J, the gap between germline ends came to 9 bases. This CDR3 comprises 15 residues. Germline CDR1 is SNHLY and CDR2 is FYNNEI. Here the CDR3 DNA reads TGTGCCAGCAGTGACTCGGGAGTCTCCTACAATGAGCAGTTCTTC. This gives the protein CASSDSGVSYNEQFF.

This clone was picked up one time. The chain has TRBV7-2 and TRBJ1-2; 7 bases fit TRBD1. The CDR3 has 15 amino acids. Germline V CDR1 and CDR2: SGHTA, FQGNSA. With V trimmed by 1 base and J by 0 bases, 2 bases remained unmatched. CDR3 loop: CASSLGGTANYGYTF. CDR3 bases: TGTGCCAGCAGCTTAGGTGGGACAGCTAACTATGGCTACACCTTC.

This clone has more than one count but fewer than ten. The rearrangement joins TRBV5-6 to TRBJ2-7, with TRBD1 matching over 8 bases. The CDR3 spans 18 residues. Germline CDR1 SGHDT, CDR2 YYEEEE. With V trimmed by 5 bases and J by 0 bases, 16 bases remained unmatched. The CDR3 bases are TGTGCCAGCAGTCCCCCCATTGGACGGACAGGGTACTCCTACGAGCAGTACTTC. Protein sequence: CASSPPIGRTGYSYEQYF.

This clone was seen just once. The chain uses TRBV5-4 and TRBJ2-2; 7 nucleotides match TRBD1. The CDR3 loop spans 15 amino acids. Per germline, CDR1 SGHNT and CDR2 YYREEE (reference sequence). Unmatched junction bases numbered 1, after V lost 0 bases and J lost 2 bases. The CDR3 DNA sequence: TGTGCCAGCAGCTTGGGGGACAGTAACACCGGGGAGCTGTTTTTT. Its protein is CASSLGDSNTGELFF.

The chain combines TRBV28 with TRBJ1-2; D is unclear. The CDR3 totals 12 residues. Germline CDR1 MDHEN, CDR2 SYDVKM. The V end lost 7 bases, the J end lost 4 bases, and 10 bases lay between the germline ends. The CDR3 sequence: CASTQSGYGYTF. CDR3 sequence (DNA): TGTGCCAGCACCCAATCGGGCTATGGCTACACCTTC.

V and J are TRBV5-4 and TRBJ1-3; D remains unclear. Germline values: CDR1 SGHNT, CDR2 YYREEE (reference sequence). The CDR3 totals 13 residues. V dropped 4 bases and J dropped 1 base, with 6 bases sitting between them. The CDR3 DNA reads TGTGCCAGCAGCCTTTTATCTGGAAACACCATATATTTT. Amino acid sequence: CASSLLSGNTIYF.

The gene calls are TRBV19 and TRBJ2-7; TRBD1 aligns across 8 bases. The CDR3 totals 14 residues. V was pared by 5 bases and J by 5 bases, with 8 bases of the junction left unmatched. CDR1 and CDR2 (germline): LNHDA, SQIVND (reference sequence). CDR3 nucleotides: TGTGCCAGTAGTGCTGGGACAGGTCGGGACGAGCAGTACTTC. This codes for CASSAGTGRDEQYF.

This chain links TRBV10-3 with TRBJ2-1; D is undetermined. Germline V gene lookup returns CDR1 ENHRY and CDR2 SYGVKD. CDR3 length: 14 amino acids. The V gene lost 5 bases and the J gene lost 5 bases, with 13 bases spanning the gap. CDR3 in amino acids: CAISPRGEHNEQFF. DNA for the CDR3: TGTGCCATCAGTCCCCGAGGTGAACACAATGAGCAGTTCTTC.

In its sample, this clone was seen once. The V gene is TRBV5-5, the J gene TRBJ1-2; D is unclear. Trimming took 0 bases from V and 3 from J, leaving 9 bases between them. The CDR3 runs 14 residues. The germline V gene has CDR1 SGHKS and CDR2 YYEKEE (reference sequence). The CDR3 DNA sequence: TGTGCCAGCAGCTTGGATTGGGCTGACTATGGCTACACCTTC. Its translation is CASSLDWADYGYTF.

The chain is built from TRBV2 and TRBJ2-1, with 8 bases matching TRBD1. Germline V gives CDR1 SNHLY, CDR2 FYNNEI. V gave up 5 bases and J gave up 2 bases; unmatched junction bases: 5. The CDR3 loop spans 15 amino acids. DNA for the CDR3: TGTGCCAGCAGTCCCCCGGGACAGGCCTACAATGAGCAGTTCTTC. As protein: CASSPPGQAYNEQFF.

The CDR3 nucleotides are TGTGCCAGCAGCCCGGGAGAAGGACAGGGGGCGATCTTGAACTATGGCTACACCTTC. Its protein is CASSPGEGQGAILNYGYTF. V is TRBV5-8 and J is TRBJ1-2, with 11 bases aligning to TRBD1. Trimming at V came to 4 bases and at J to 2 bases, leaving 16 bases not matched to a gene. Germline-derived CDR1 and CDR2 are SGHTS and YDEGEE. This CDR3 comprises 19 residues.

V and J are TRBV11-2 and TRBJ1-2; D remains unclear. The CDR3 extends over 12 amino acids. Germline lookup yields CDR1 SGHAT and CDR2 FQNNGV. Trimming removed 4 bases at V and 7 bases at J, with 10 bases between. Written as DNA, the CDR3 is TGTGCCAGCAGCTCTTCAGGTTTTGGCTACACCTTC. Protein: CASSSSGFGYTF.

The CDR3 region has the DNA TGTGCCAGCAGCCAAAGCAGGGGGGACTATGGCTACACCTTC. As protein: CASSQSRGDYGYTF. The chain is built from TRBV16 and TRBJ1-2; 7 bases are shared with TRBD1. V trimming: 2 bases; J trimming: 3 bases; junction bases outside the gene matches: 3. Germline V gene data show CDR1 as KGHSY and CDR2 as FQNENV. The CDR3 extends over 14 amino acids. The complete variable domain, with remaining parts taken from reference TRBV16 and TRBJ1-2, reads GEEVAQTPKHLVRGEGQKAKLYCAPIKGHSYVFWYQQVLKNEFKFLISFQNENVFDETGMPKERFSAKCLPNSPCSLEIQATKLEDSAVYFCASSQSRGDYGYTFGSGTRLTVV.

This clone was recorded only once. The gene calls are TRBV15 and TRBJ1-2; D remains ambiguous. The germline V and J ends were trimmed by 4 bases and 8 bases, with 17 bases remaining between them. Germline V gene sequence: CDR1 LNHNV, CDR2 YYDKDF (reference sequence). This CDR3 is 14 amino acids long. Written as DNA, the CDR3 is TGTGCCACCAGCATTAGAGGAGCGGCTGGGGGCTACACCTTC. It yields the protein CATSIRGAAGGYTF.

The chain employs TRBV6-1 and TRBJ1-1, with TRBD1 matching over 7 bases. There are 13 residues in the CDR3. V trimming: 4 bases; J trimming: 2 bases; junction bases outside the gene matches: 1. The germline V gene has CDR1 MNHNS and CDR2 SASEGT. CDR3: CASSGDSNTEAFF. CDR3 DNA: TGTGCCAGCAGTGGGGACAGCAACACTGAAGCTTTCTTT.

The CDR3, as DNA: TGCGCCAGCAGCCGACTCCCCCACGGTAGTGGGGAGACCCAGTACTTC. Protein product: CASSRLPHGSGETQYF. J is TRBJ2-5 and V is TRBV4-1, with D unclear. The CDR3 extends over 16 amino acids. CDR1 and CDR2 from the germline V gene are MGHRA and YSYEKL. Trimming stripped 4 bases from V and 5 bases from J, with 20 bases between.

The chain carries TRBV15 and TRBJ2-7; 9 nucleotides line up with TRBD2. The trim removed 0 bases at V and 1 base at J, leaving 4 bases unmatched. CDR3 size: 16 residues. CDR1 is LNHNV, CDR2 YYDKDF, per germline (reference sequence). CDR3 sequence: CATSRDSLAGSYEQYF. The CDR3 bases are TGTGCCACCAGCAGAGATAGTCTAGCGGGGTCCTACGAGCAGTACTTC.

This chain joins TRBV19 and TRBJ2-5; 7 nucleotides line up with TRBD2. There are 12 residues in the CDR3. The junction had 0 bases not matched to a gene; V was cut back by 5 bases and J by 3 bases. Germline CDR1 reads LNHDA; CDR2 reads SQIVND (reference sequence). For the CDR3, the DNA is TGTGCCAGTAGTCTAGCGGAAGAGACCCAGTACTTC. This gives the protein CASSLAEETQYF. Complete variable domain (other parts from reference TRBV19 and TRBJ2-5): DGGITQSPKYLFRKEGQNVTLSCEQNLNHDAMYWYRQDPGQGLRLIYYSQIVNDFQKGDIAEGYSVSREKKESFPLTVTSAQKNPTAFYLCASSLAEETQYFGPGTRLLVL.

This clone was seen a single time. This chain connects TRBV10-1 to TRBJ1-1; D perhaps matches TRBD1 (6 bases). CDR1 and CDR2 from the germline V gene are WNHNN and SYGVQD (reference sequence). V shed 6 bases and J shed 0 bases, with 14 bases lying between them. CDR3 length equals 15 residues. CDR3 sequence reads: CASRDYRDMNTEAFF. DNA for the CDR3: TGCGCCAGCAGGGATTACAGGGACATGAACACTGAAGCTTTCTTT.

This clone was observed a handful of times. The chain recombines TRBV19 with TRBJ2-7; 9 nucleotides line up with TRBD2. In germline, CDR1 is LNHDA, CDR2 SQIVND (reference sequence). Losses at the gene ends were 2 bases for V and 7 bases for J; bases not matched to a gene: 9. The CDR3 consists of 15 residues. CDR3 in DNA: TGTGCCAGTAGTATAAGGGTAGCGGGAGTAGGGGAGCAGTACTTC. Encoded protein: CASSIRVAGVGEQYF. The full variable domain, its missing parts supplied by reference TRBV19 and TRBJ2-7, is DGGITQSPKYLFRKEGQNVTLSCEQNLNHDAMYWYRQDPGQGLRLIYYSQIVNDFQKGDIAEGYSVSREKKESFPLTVTSAQKNPTAFYLCASSIRVAGVGEQYFGPGTRLTVT.

The gene calls are TRBV5-3 and TRBJ2-7; a possible D gene is TRBD2 (6 bases). TRBV5-3 is labeled an ORF, and its function is uncertain. V was trimmed by 2 bases and J by 4 bases, leaving 7 bases between them. The CDR3 totals 12 residues. The CDR3 here is CARSFGGYEQYF. CDR3 DNA sequence: TGTGCCAGAAGCTTCGGGGGTTACGAGCAGTACTTC.

The chain has TRBV6-5 and TRBJ1-2; 10 bases map to TRBD1. This CDR3 has 15 residues. Germline values: CDR1 MNHEY, CDR2 SVGAGI. J gave up 4 bases and V 6 bases, and 8 bases lay outside the gene matches. The DNA for the CDR3 is TGTGCCAGCAGCGTCGGGACAGGGGCCTCCTATGGCTACACCTTC. Protein sequence: CASSVGTGASYGYTF.

This clone was detected once. V gene TRBV6-5 combines with J gene TRBJ2-2; 8 bases align to TRBD1. This CDR3 is 15 amino acids long. In germline, CDR1 is MNHEY, CDR2 SVGAGI. The J segment lost 3 bases and the V segment lost 7 bases, leaving 7 bases of the junction unmatched. The CDR3: CASKKGQGDTGELFF. CDR3 in DNA: TGTGCCAGCAAGAAAGGACAGGGTGACACCGGGGAGCTGTTTTTT.

The chain combines TRBV6-1 with TRBJ2-3, with D hard to call. Trimming took off 2 bases at V and 4 bases at J, with 7 bases between the two ends. The CDR3 contains 13 residues. Germline CDR1 is MNHNS and CDR2 is SASEGT. This CDR3 is CASSEWLADTQYF. CDR3 bases: TGTGCCAGCAGTGAATGGCTCGCAGATACGCAGTATTTT.